Listed below are T cell receptor beta chains from one sample, sequenced in a study of blood T cell repertoires in COVID-19. Profiled with immunoSEQ multiplex PCR; TCRdb holds only in-frame clones, not every one. Here the sample spans 150,000 to 200,000 clones, approximately 82% being singletons. Input material: PBMCs or T cells enriched from blood (not recorded which). The receptors come from a woman between 50 and 59 years old who had recovered from COVID-19. CDR3s include the opening cysteine and the closing phenylalanine or tryptophan. A D gene is named only where the DNA matches it firmly. Where a row states a size, it is once, few, many or the class of an expanded clone; other rows omit it.

TRBD2 | TRBJ2-1 | TRBV29-1 | NA | CSVPGLAGEDYNEQFF | TGCAGCGTACCTGGACTAGCGGGAGAAGATTACAATGAGCAGTTCTTC
NA | TRBJ1-4 | TRBV28 | NA | CASSLGQVAQEKLFF | TGTGCCAGCAGTTTAGGGCAGGTGGCGCAAGAAAAACTGTTTTTT
NA | TRBJ1-5 | TRBV12-3/TRBV12-4 | NA | CASSFGPEPQHF | TGTGCCAGCAGTTTTGGTCCAGAGCCCCAGCATTTT
TRBD1 | TRBJ1-2 | TRBV3-1/TRBV3-2 | NA | CASSQKGTVGGYTF | TGTGCCAGCAGCCAGAAGGGGACAGTGGGCGGCTACACCTTC
NA | TRBJ1-1 | TRBV10-2 | few | CASSPRGMTEAFF | TGCGCCAGCAGCCCTAGGGGGATGACTGAAGCTTTCTTT
NA | TRBJ1-1 | TRBV7-9 | NA | CASSDRNMNTEAFF | TGTGCCAGCAGCGACAGGAATATGAACACTGAAGCTTTCTTT
NA | TRBJ1-1 | TRBV28 | NA | CASYGSRGTEAFF | TGTGCCAGCTACGGATCCAGGGGCACTGAAGCTTTCTTT
NA | TRBJ1-3 | TRBV11-2 | NA | CASSPRTASSGNTIYF | TGTGCCAGCAGCCCCCGGACAGCCAGCTCTGGAAACACCATATATTTT
TRBD1 | TRBJ1-4 | TRBV28 | NA | CASSNNRDRVDEKLFF | TGTGCCAGCAGTAACAACCGGGACAGGGTAGACGAAAAACTGTTTTTT
TRBD2 | TRBJ2-5 | TRBV9 | NA | CASSVSGGPVETQYF | TGTGCCAGCAGCGTATCGGGAGGGCCCGTAGAGACCCAGTACTTC
TRBD1 | TRBJ2-5 | TRBV7-2 | NA | CASSPWTGVETQYF | TGTGCCAGCAGCCCCTGGACAGGGGTGGAGACCCAGTACTTC
NA | TRBJ1-2 | TRBV29-1 | NA | CSVEFGRASGYTF | TGCAGCGTTGAATTTGGCAGGGCGTCCGGCTACACCTTC
NA | TRBJ1-1 | TRBV19 | NA | CASSIDGGRTEAFF | TGTGCCAGTAGTATAGACGGGGGGCGGACTGAAGCTTTCTTT
TRBD2 | TRBJ2-5 | TRBV4-1 | NA | CASSQGEGKETQYF | TGCGCCAGCAGCCAAGGGGAGGGCAAAGAGACCCAGTACTTC
TRBD1 | TRBJ2-1 | TRBV5-1 | few | CASSWDRAAYNEQFF | TGCGCCAGCAGCTGGGACAGGGCGGCCTACAATGAGCAGTTCTTC
NA | TRBJ1-4 | TRBV19 | NA | CASSIQGSEKLFF | TGTGCCAGTAGTATACAGGGGAGCGAAAAACTGTTTTTT
NA | TRBJ1-4 | TRBV12-3/TRBV12-4 | NA | CASRTGTNEKLFF | TGTGCCAGCAGGACCGGGACTAATGAAAAACTGTTTTTT
TRBD2 | TRBJ2-1 | TRBV10-3 | NA | CAISLGEGLRNEQFF | TGTGCCATCAGCCTGGGGGAGGGCCTTCGGAATGAGCAGTTCTTC
TRBD1 | TRBJ1-6 | TRBV7-2 | NA | CASSPQGQSSYNSPLHF | TGTGCCAGCAGCCCACAGGGACAGAGCTCCTATAATTCACCCCTCCACTTT
NA | TRBJ1-1 | TRBV4-1 | NA | CASSQRGTEAFF | TGCGCCAGCAGCCAACGGGGGACTGAAGCTTTCTTT
NA | TRBJ2-4 | TRBV18 | NA | CASSPPSGVKNIQYF | TGTGCCAGCTCACCACCGTCGGGGGTCAAAAACATTCAGTACTTC
NA | TRBJ1-5 | TRBV11-2 | NA | CASSPYPNQPQHF | TGTGCCAGCAGCCCCTACCCCAATCAGCCCCAGCATTTT
TRBD2 | TRBJ2-3 | TRBV7-8 | NA | CASSLKRLGTTTDTQYF | TGTGCCAGCAGCTTAAAGAGGCTTGGGACTACTACAGATACGCAGTATTTT
TRBD2 | TRBJ2-3 | TRBV29-1 | NA | CSVEDRGGEDTQYF | TGCAGCGTTGAAGATCGCGGGGGAGAAGATACGCAGTATTTT
TRBD1 | TRBJ1-2 | TRBV9 | NA | CASQGQGHSYGYTF | TGTGCCAGCCAAGGACAGGGCCATAGCTATGGCTACACCTTC
NA | TRBJ1-2 | TRBV18 | NA | CASSLSGGARGGYTF | TGTGCCAGCTCACTAAGCGGGGGAGCGCGTGGAGGCTACACCTTC
NA | TRBJ1-3 | TRBV18 | NA | CASSPDSSGNTIYF | TGTGCCAGCTCACCCGACAGCTCTGGAAACACCATATATTTT
NA | TRBJ2-3 | TRBV4-1 | NA | CASSQEEVPTDTQYF | TGCGCCAGCAGCCAAGAGGAGGTTCCCACAGATACGCAGTATTTT
NA | TRBJ2-2 | TRBV4-3 | NA | CASSRGANSNTGELFF | TGCGCCAGCAGCCGAGGAGCAAATTCGAACACCGGGGAGCTGTTTTTT
TRBD1 | TRBJ2-1 | TRBV27 | once | CASSKAGQGFNNEQFF | TGTGCCAGCAGCAAGGCCGGACAGGGTTTCAACAATGAGCAGTTCTTC
NA | TRBJ1-5 | TRBV4-2 | NA | CASSHQGSNQPQHF | TGTGCCAGCAGCCATCAGGGGAGCAATCAGCCCCAGCATTTT
NA | TRBJ1-5 | TRBV18 | NA | CASSMAGNQPQHF | TGTGCCAGCTCGATGGCAGGCAATCAGCCCCAGCATTTT
TRBD1 | TRBJ1-1 | TRBV27 | NA | CASGQGVSTEAFF | TGTGCCAGCGGACAGGGGGTAAGCACTGAAGCTTTCTTT
TRBD2 | TRBJ2-3 | TRBV7-2 | NA | CASSPLGTTSTDTQYF | TGTGCCAGCAGCCCGCTCGGGACTACAAGCACAGATACGCAGTATTTT